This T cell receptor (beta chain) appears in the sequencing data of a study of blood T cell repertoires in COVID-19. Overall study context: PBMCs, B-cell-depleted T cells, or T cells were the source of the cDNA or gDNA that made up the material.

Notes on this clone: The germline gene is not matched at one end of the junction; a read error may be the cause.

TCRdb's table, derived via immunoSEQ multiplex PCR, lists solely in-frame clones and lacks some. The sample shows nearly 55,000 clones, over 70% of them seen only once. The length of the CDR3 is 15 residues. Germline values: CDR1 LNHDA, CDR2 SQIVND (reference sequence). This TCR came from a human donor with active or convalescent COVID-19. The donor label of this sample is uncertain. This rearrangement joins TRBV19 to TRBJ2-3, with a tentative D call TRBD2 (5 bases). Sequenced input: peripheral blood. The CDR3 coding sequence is TGTGCCGGTAGAGAGGAAACGGGAAATCTAGATACGCAGTATTTT. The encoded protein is CAGREETGNLDTQYF.